Listed below are T cell receptor beta chains from one sample, sequenced in a study of shared clonotypes between healthy human individuals. Generated by immunoSEQ multiplex PCR, the TCRdb table keeps only in-frame clones and is missing some. This sample yields over a million clones, of which 70% to 80% are seen a single time; about 0.52% belongs to the top ten. The sample comprised memory CD4+ T cells from PBMCs. The receptors originated from a man younger than 30 in good health. Some clones in this sample may be carry-over from other donors' samples. Both conserved end residues are part of each CDR3. A D gene is named only where the DNA matches it firmly. Clone sizes are given selectively: once, few, many, or a class where the clone is expanded.

TRBD1	TRBV7-3	TRBJ2-1	NA	TGTGCCAGCAGCTATTTAGGGACAGGGTTATACAATGAGCAGTTCTTC	CASSYLGTGLYNEQFF
NA	TRBV19	TRBJ2-1	NA	TGTGCCAGTAGTATAGGATCGGCGTACAATGAGCAGTTCTTC	CASSIGSAYNEQFF
NA	TRBV5-4	TRBJ2-5	NA	TGTGCCAGCAACCAGGATGGTAGCGGACAAGAGACCCAGTACTTC	CASNQDGSGQETQYF
NA	TRBV6-5	TRBJ2-5	NA	TGTGCCAGCAGCCCTGCGGGAAGGGTCGGGACCCAGTACTTC	CASSPAGRVGTQYF
NA	TRBV28	TRBJ1-2	NA	TGTGCCAGCATCTCCCCAAGTAAGGGGAAGGAGAGCTATGGCTACACCTTC	CASISPSKGKESYGYTF
NA	TRBV5-1	TRBJ1-4	NA	TGCGCCAGCAGCTTGGATCGGGGGGTTAATGAAAAACTGTTTTTT	CASSLDRGVNEKLFF
NA	TRBV5-4	TRBJ2-5	NA	TGTGCCAGCAGCTTAAGTCAGGGGGGATCTGAGACCCAGTACTTC	CASSLSQGGSETQYF
TRBD1	TRBV11-2	TRBJ1-2	NA	TGTGCCAGCAGCTTTACGACAGGGGCACCTACCGGCTACACCTTC	CASSFTTGAPTGYTF
TRBD1	TRBV25-1	TRBJ1-2	NA	TGTGCCAGCAGGGGACAGGACAGGGACTATGGCTACACCTTC	CASRGQDRDYGYTF
TRBD2	TRBV5-1	TRBJ2-5	NA	TGCGCCAGCAGGCAAGCGGGAGTACTCGAGACCCAGTACTTC	CASRQAGVLETQYF
TRBD2	TRBV18	TRBJ2-7	NA	TGTGCCAGCTCACCGGGACTAGCGGGAGGGCCTTACGAGCAGTACTTC	CASSPGLAGGPYEQYF
NA	TRBV5-1	TRBJ2-3	few	TGCGCCAGCAGCTTGGAGTTGGCGGGAACGGGGGCAGATACGCAGTATTTT	CASSLELAGTGADTQYF
NA	TRBV6-6	TRBJ2-2	NA	TGTGCCAGTCTAGATAACACGGGGGCCGGGGAGCTGTTTTTT	CASLDNTGAGELFF
NA	TRBV11-2	TRBJ1-1	NA	TGTGCCAGCAGTAAGGACTTGGGGAACACTGAAGCTTTCTTT	CASSKDLGNTEAFF
TRBD1	TRBV29-1	TRBJ2-5	NA	TGCAGCGTTGAGGCCGGGACAGCCAGAGAGACCCAGTACTTC	CSVEAGTARETQYF
NA	TRBV20-1	TRBJ2-5	once	TGCAGCCCTCTAAAGCTCGAGACCCAGTACTTC	CSPLKLETQYF
TRBD1	TRBV5-1	TRBJ1-2	once	TGCGCCAGCAGCTTGGCCGACAGGGCGTATGGCTACACCTTC	CASSLADRAYGYTF
NA	TRBV11-2	TRBJ2-1	NA	TGTGCCAGCAGCTTAGAACCGTGGGCCCCCTCCTACAATGAGCAGTTCTTC	CASSLEPWAPSYNEQFF
NA	TRBV27	TRBJ2-7	NA	TGTGCCAGCACCCTAATCGACCTCCGCGAGCAGTACTTC	CASTLIDLREQYF
NA	TRBV5-1	TRBJ1-2	few	TGCGCCAGCAGCTCACAGGGCGACGGCTACACCTTC	CASSSQGDGYTF
NA	TRBV5-4	TRBJ1-4	NA	TGTGCCAGCAGTCTTGCTCCGGGAGGTAACGAAAAACTGTTTTTT	CASSLAPGGNEKLFF
NA	TRBV5-4	TRBJ2-7	NA	TGTGCCAGCAGCTCCAGACTGGAAGGCGACTACGAGCAGTACTTC	CASSSRLEGDYEQYF
NA	TRBV29-1	TRBJ1-2	NA	TGCAGCGTTGTGGGGGGCACTAACTATGGCTACACCTTC	CSVVGGTNYGYTF
NA	TRBV6-1	TRBJ1-5	NA	TGTGCCAGCAGTTCACAGTGGAGCAATCAGCCCCAGCATTTT	CASSSQWSNQPQHF
NA	TRBV12-5	TRBJ2-2	NA	TGTGCTAGTGGTCTTTCGGGAGTGGCCGGGGAGCTGTTTTTT	CASGLSGVAGELFF
TRBD2	TRBV4-3	TRBJ2-1	NA	TGCGCCAGCAGCCCCCGGGCCGGGACTAGCTCCTACAATGAGCAGTTCTTC	CASSPRAGTSSYNEQFF
TRBD1	TRBV29-1	TRBJ1-2	few	TGCAGCGTTGAGGGGGTCAGGGGGCGCACAAACTATGGCTACACCTTC	CSVEGVRGRTNYGYTF
TRBD2	TRBV27	TRBJ2-7	NA	TGTGCCAGCAGTTTCCAACTAGCCGGGACTAGATCCCCGGATATTGGCCACGAGCAGTACTTC	CASSFQLAGTRSPDIGHEQYF
NA	TRBV5-6	TRBJ1-1	few	TGTGCCAGCAGCGTGGTTTTAGTGGCGAACACTGAAGCTTTCTTT	CASSVVLVANTEAFF
NA	TRBV5-1	TRBJ1-1	NA	TGCGCCAGCAGCTTGGCGGGTCGGGTGCGGACTGAAGCTTTCTTT	CASSLAGRVRTEAFF
TRBD1	TRBV28	TRBJ1-5	few	TGTGCCAGCAGTCCCCCGGGACAGGGGACGTATAGCAATCAGCCCCAGCATTTT	CASSPPGQGTYSNQPQHF
NA	TRBV5-1	TRBJ2-5	NA	TGCGCCAGCAGCTTAGCACAGGGTACCCAAGAGACCCAGTACTTC	CASSLAQGTQETQYF
TRBD1	TRBV28	TRBJ1-1	NA	TGTGCCAGCAGTGGGACAGGGGGATGGAGGGGTGACACTGAAGCTTTCTTT	CASSGTGGWRGDTEAFF
NA	TRBV7-3	TRBJ1-3	NA	TGTGCCAGCAGCTTATCGAGCGCCGCTGGAAACACCATATATTTT	CASSLSSAAGNTIYF
TRBD1	TRBV5-6	TRBJ2-7	NA	TGTGCCAGCAGCCGCCGGGACAGGGCCTTCTACGAGCAGTACTTC	CASSRRDRAFYEQYF
TRBD2	TRBV10-3	TRBJ2-1	NA	TGTGCCATCAGTGAGTCGAGGGGACTAGCGGGCTCCTACAATGAGCAGTTCTTC	CAISESRGLAGSYNEQFF
TRBD1	TRBV7-6	TRBJ2-7	NA	TGTGCCAGCAGCGCCTGGGACAGGGGGCAGGCCGAGCAGTACTTC	CASSAWDRGQAEQYF
NA	TRBV29-1	TRBJ2-5	NA	TGCAGCGTTGAAGATGGAACAGAGACCCAGTACTTC	CSVEDGTETQYF
NA	TRBV28	TRBJ2-7	NA	TGTGCCACCTCGCGGGCCGAGCAGTACTTC	CATSRAEQYF
NA	TRBV2	TRBJ2-1	NA	TGTGCCAGCAGTGAGGGACTTACCACATACAATGAGCAGTTCTTC	CASSEGLTTYNEQFF
NA	TRBV6-5	TRBJ1-4	once	TGTGCCAGCAGTAGGGGTGCTGAAAAACTGTTTTTT	CASSRGAEKLFF
NA	TRBV15	TRBJ2-3	NA	TGTGCCACCAGCCCCCGAGCCAGGGACCTTAATACGCAGTATTTT	CATSPRARDLNTQYF
NA	TRBV11-2	TRBJ1-3	NA	TGTGCCAGCAGCTTAGAGTTCTCTGGAAACACCATATATTTT	CASSLEFSGNTIYF
NA	TRBV5-4	TRBJ2-1	NA	TGTGCCAGCTCGAAGACCAGCTCCTACAATGAGCAGTTCTTC	CASSKTSSYNEQFF
NA	TRBV7-2	TRBJ1-2	once	TGTGCCAGCAGCTTATATCAGGGAACCCTTTATGGCTACACCTTC	CASSLYQGTLYGYTF
NA	TRBV19	TRBJ2-1	few	TGTGCCACCACCGAAAGGGGAGGGGGGTCCGGTGAGCAGTTCTTC	CATTERGGGSGEQFF
NA	TRBV29-1	TRBJ2-1	NA	TGCAGCGTTGAAGATCCGTATGCGGGGCACTCCTACAATGAGCAGTTCTTC	CSVEDPYAGHSYNEQFF
NA	TRBV19	TRBJ1-2	NA	TGTGCCAGTAGTCAGGCAGGCCGGAGCGTAAACTATGGCTACACCTTC	CASSQAGRSVNYGYTF